Listed below are T cell receptor beta chains from one sample, sequenced in a study of blood T cells in healthy people across ages. TCRdb re-analysed the 5' RACE reads in MiXCR, keeping a single row per CDR3 protein. The sample lists over 1,300,000 distinct CDR3 sequences, approximately 60% occurring once. Sequenced material: blood. The receptors here all came from a man aged 18 to 30 in good health. The CDR3 runs from the conserved cysteine through the conserved F or W. A D gene is named only where the DNA matches it firmly. The size of a clone is reported for some rows only, either as once, few or many, or as a class for expanded clones.

v_call	clone_size	j_call	d_call	cdr3_nt	cdr3_aa
TRBV29-1	few	TRBJ2-1	TRBD2	TGCAGCGACCTAGCGGGGACCTACAATGAGCAGTTCTTC	CSDLAGTYNEQFF
TRBV3-1	NA	TRBJ2-1	TRBD1	TGTGCCAGCAGCCAAAGGACAGGGGGCGGGGGGTTCTTC	CASSQRTGGGGFF
TRBV6-5	NA	TRBJ2-3	TRBD2	TGTGCCAGCAGTTATGCCCCCTCCGGGACTAGTACAGATACGCAGTATTTT	CASSYAPSGTSTDTQYF
TRBV27	few	TRBJ2-7	NA	TGTGCCACCGGACAGAGCTCCTACGAGCAGTACTTC	CATGQSSYEQYF
TRBV29-1	NA	TRBJ2-2	TRBD1	TGCAGCGTTGTGTTGCAGGGGGCGAACACCGGGGAGCTGTTTTTT	CSVVLQGANTGELFF
TRBV4-3	NA	TRBJ1-2	NA	TGCGCCAGCAGCCAAGATCAGGGACGGTCTCGCTATGGCTACACCTTC	CASSQDQGRSRYGYTF
TRBV6-5	few	TRBJ2-7	NA	TGTGCCAGCAGTTACGAGCAGGGGAGGTACGAGCAGTACTTC	CASSYEQGRYEQYF
TRBV6-2/TRBV6-3	NA	TRBJ1-2	NA	TGTGCCTGCAGTTATGAGGTCTATGGCTACACCTTC	CACSYEVYGYTF
TRBV12-3/TRBV12-4	NA	TRBJ2-7	NA	TGTGCCAGCAGATCTCTGGGTGAGCGCGCCTACGAGCAGTACTTC	CASRSLGERAYEQYF
TRBV7-2	NA	TRBJ2-1	NA	TGTGCCAGCAGCTTAGCGTCTGGGGGTGGGCAGTTCTTC	CASSLASGGGQFF
TRBV14	NA	TRBJ2-7	NA	TGTGCCAGCAGCCAAGTATCCGGACGGTACGAGCAGTACTTC	CASSQVSGRYEQYF
TRBV7-2	NA	TRBJ2-5	NA	TGTGCCAGCAGCCCCGCTACCCAAGAGACCCAGTACTTC	CASSPATQETQYF
TRBV28	NA	TRBJ2-1	NA	TGTGCCAGCAGTTCCGGGACACCACGAGAGCAGTTCTTC	CASSSGTPREQFF
TRBV5-1	NA	TRBJ2-7	TRBD1	TGCGCCAGCAGCTCGTTAGGGACAGGGACCTACGAGCAGTACTTC	CASSSLGTGTYEQYF
TRBV9	NA	TRBJ2-7	NA	TGTGCCAGCAGCCCCTCGGAGCGTGAGCAGTACTTC	CASSPSEREQYF
TRBV7-2	NA	TRBJ1-6	NA	TGTGCCAGCAGCTTAGAGGCAGGGCAGTCACCCCTCCACTTT	CASSLEAGQSPLHF
TRBV5-1	NA	TRBJ2-2	NA	TGCGCCAGCAGCTTGGCACTTGGGACTCTGAACACCGGGGAGCTGTTTTTT	CASSLALGTLNTGELFF
TRBV5-5	NA	TRBJ2-7	NA	TGTGCCAGCAGCTTGGAAGGTCGGTCGGGGGACGAGCAGTACTTC	CASSLEGRSGDEQYF
TRBV6-6	NA	TRBJ2-5	NA	TGTGCCAGCACCCAGCCGGGGACGGAGAGCCAAGAGACCCAGTACTTC	CASTQPGTESQETQYF
TRBV20-1	NA	TRBJ2-1	NA	TGCAGTGCTGGGGGGCTAGCGGTCTACAATGAGCAGTTCTTC	CSAGGLAVYNEQFF
TRBV13	NA	TRBJ2-1	NA	TGTGCCAGCAGCGGTCGGGCCCACAATGAGCAGTTCTTC	CASSGRAHNEQFF
TRBV7-2	NA	TRBJ2-3	TRBD2	TGTGCCAGCAGCTTAAGGAGCGGGGGGGCTAAAAAATCAGATACGCAGTATTTT	CASSLRSGGAKKSDTQYF
TRBV6-5	NA	TRBJ2-7	NA	TGTGCCAGCAGTTACCGGATTAGCGGATCTTACTCCTACGAGCAGTACTTC	CASSYRISGSYSYEQYF
TRBV4-1	NA	TRBJ2-7	NA	TGCGCCAGCAGCCAAGATGCGGTCTACGAGCAGTACTTC	CASSQDAVYEQYF
TRBV6-5	NA	TRBJ2-5	TRBD2	TGTGCCAGCAGTTACTCGTGGGGATCGGGGGGGGAGCAGTACTTC	CASSYSWGSGGEQYF
TRBV25-1	NA	TRBJ1-2	TRBD1	TGTGCCAGCAGCGAGGGGGCACCCAACTATGGCTACACCTTC	CASSEGAPNYGYTF
TRBV11-2	few	TRBJ2-5	TRBD2	TGTGCCAGCAGCAAACTAGCGGGAGGGGGGGAGACCCAGTACTTC	CASSKLAGGGETQYF
TRBV20-1	few	TRBJ2-1	NA	TGCAGTGCGGTGAATGAGCAGTTCTTC	CSAVNEQFF
TRBV29-1	NA	TRBJ1-2	NA	TGCAGCGTTGCCGACGGATTTTATGGCTACACCTTC	CSVADGFYGYTF